Below, 24 T cell receptor beta chains from the same sample are listed, as sequenced in a study of shared clonotypes between healthy human individuals. Libraries were prepared by immunoSEQ multiplex PCR; TCRdb keeps only in-frame clonotypes and omits some of them. Of some 530,000 clones listed, more than 65% are singletons. Material for sequencing was PBMCs. The receptors originated from a woman aged 35 to 49 in good health. Some clones in this sample may be carry-over from other donors' samples.

This clone showed up just a few times. This chain uses TRBV14 with TRBJ1-4; D is unresolved. Trimming removed 4 bases from V and 6 bases from J, with 6 bases in between. This CDR3 is 12 amino acids long. CDR1 is SGHDN and CDR2 is FVKESK in the germline V gene. The CDR3 here is CASSPTYEKLFF. The CDR3 DNA sequence: TGTGCCAGCAGCCCGACATATGAAAAACTGTTTTTT.

This rearrangement joins TRBV28 to TRBJ1-5, with 7 bases identical to TRBD1. V shed 4 bases, J shed 7 bases, and the junction held 1 base outside the gene matches. Germline assignment: CDR1 MDHEN and CDR2 SYDVKM. The CDR3 is made up of 12 amino acids. The CDR3: CASSSQGQPQHF. CDR3 coding DNA: TGTGCCAGCAGTTCACAGGGGCAGCCCCAGCATTTT. The whole variable domain, remainder taken from reference TRBV28 and TRBJ1-5, is DVKVTQSSRYLVKRTGEKVFLECVQDMDHENMFWYRQDPGLGLRLIYFSYDVKMKEKGDIPEGYSVSREKKERFSLILESASTNQTSMYLCASSSQGQPQHFGDGTRLSIL.

The gene calls are TRBV19 and TRBJ1-6, with TRBD1 matching 7 bases. Losses at the gene ends were 4 bases for V and 0 bases for J; bases not matched to a gene: 6. Germline loops: CDR1 LNHDA, CDR2 SQIVND (reference sequence). This CDR3 is built from 17 residues. As DNA, the CDR3 is TGTGCCAGTAGTACCGGACAGGAGAGCTCCTATAATTCACCCCTCCACTTT. This translates into CASSTGQESSYNSPLHF. Looking up the rest from reference TRBV19 and TRBJ1-6 gives the full variable domain: DGGITQSPKYLFRKEGQNVTLSCEQNLNHDAMYWYRQDPGQGLRLIYYSQIVNDFQKGDIAEGYSVSREKKESFPLTVTSAQKNPTAFYLCASSTGQESSYNSPLHFGNGTRLTVT.

This clone was detected ten times or more. Other DNA sequences of this sample code for an identical CDR3. V is TRBV6-9 and J is TRBJ2-1, with 9 positions matching TRBD2. V shed 6 bases and J 5 bases; nucleotides not matched to a gene: 8. This CDR3 region has 15 residues. The germline V gene has CDR1 MNHGY and CDR2 SVAAGI. CDR3 protein: CASSPGTSSNNEQFF. Here the CDR3 DNA reads TGTGCCAGCAGCCCCGGGACTAGCTCGAACAATGAGCAGTTCTTC.

This sequence joins TRBV6-5 and TRBJ2-2, with a possible D match to TRBD2 (5 bases). The germline gives CDR1 MNHEY, CDR2 SVGAGI. The CDR3 is 14 residues long. V was shortened by 5 bases and J by 4 bases, with 11 bases between the two germline ends. The CDR3 loop reads CASSAPGSTGELFF. The CDR3 bases are TGTGCCAGCAGTGCCCCGGGATCCACCGGGGAGCTGTTTTTT.

The chain combines TRBV7-8 with TRBJ2-3, with D unclear. Deletions cut 4 bases from V and 4 bases from J, with 12 bases between. Germline CDR1 SGHVS, CDR2 FQNEAQ. This CDR3 has 14 residues. The CDR3 region is CASSSDKFADTQYF. CDR3 DNA: TGTGCCAGCAGCTCTGATAAATTTGCAGATACGCAGTATTTT.

V and J are TRBV7-9 and TRBJ2-3; tentatively, D is TRBD1 or TRBD2 (6 bases each). The CDR3 sequence is 15 residues long. Trimming cost V 1 base and J 2 bases, with 10 bases left between them. Germline loops: CDR1 SEHNR, CDR2 FQNEAQ (reference sequence). CDR3 nucleotides: TGTGCCAGCAGCTTAGGTTGGGGGGCCACAGATACGCAGTATTTT. As protein: CASSLGWGATDTQYF.

Only one count was recorded for this clone. Given a much more abundant clone one base away, this may be a read error. The sample contains more than one DNA sequence encoding this CDR3. DNA of the CDR3: TGTGCCATCAGTGAGTCGGAGGGTAACCCACGGTCGAATGAGCAGTTCTTC. Translating gives CAISESEGNPRSNEQFF. J is TRBJ2-1 and V is TRBV10-3; D might be TRBD2 (6 bases). The germline gives CDR1 ENHRY, CDR2 SYGVKD. The CDR3 runs 17 residues. V lost 0 bases and J lost 7, with 19 bases in between.

Comment on this clone: The same CDR3 also results from other DNA sequences found in this sample. The chain recombines TRBV7-9 with TRBJ2-3, with 9 bases that match TRBD2. CDR1 is SEHNR and CDR2 is FQNEAQ in the germline V gene (reference sequence). V lost 3 bases to trimming and J lost 4 bases; unmatched junction nucleotides: 5. The CDR3 loop spans 15 amino acids. In nucleotides, the CDR3 is TGTGCCAGCAGCTTTAGCGGGAGTATCGCAGATACGCAGTATTTT. This encodes CASSFSGSIADTQYF.

This clone occurred a few times. The gene calls are TRBV6-4 and TRBJ2-3; unclear D gene. V dropped 0 bases and J dropped 5 bases, with 12 bases sitting between them. The CDR3 covers 15 residues. CDR1 MRHNA and CDR2 SNTAGT come from the germline V gene. This CDR3 reads CASSDSEDLGDTQYF. As DNA, the CDR3 is TGTGCCAGCAGTGACTCTGAAGACTTGGGAGATACGCAGTATTTT.

The CDR3 spells CASSSGRTSGRVEYF. CDR3 nucleotides: TGTGCCAGCAGTTCCGGCCGGACTAGCGGGAGGGTAGAGTACTTC. The chain couples TRBV27 to TRBJ2-7, with TRBD2 identical over 15 bases. The V and J ends lost 4 bases and 11 bases, in that order; junction bases with no gene match: 9. Per the germline V gene, CDR1 is MNHEY and CDR2 is SMNVEV (reference sequence). The CDR3 loop spans 15 amino acids.

This clone was counted many times. In the same sample, other DNA sequences code for this CDR3. The genes are TRBV15 and TRBJ2-7; 8 bases are a match to TRBD1. Germline CDR1 reads LNHNV; CDR2 reads YYDKDF (reference sequence). This CDR3 region has 15 residues. Trimming cost V 0 bases and J 5 bases; bases outside gene matches: 6. CDR3 residues: CATSRDNQGADEQYF. CDR3 DNA sequence: TGTGCCACCAGCAGAGATAATCAGGGGGCAGACGAGCAGTACTTC.

This chain links TRBV7-2 with TRBJ2-5; 15 bases align to TRBD2. The length of the CDR3 is 19 residues. CDR1 SGHTA and CDR2 FQGNSA come from the germline V gene. The J segment lost 5 bases and the V segment lost 3 bases, leaving 13 bases of the junction unmatched. The DNA for the CDR3 is TGTGCCAGCAGCTTCGCCTCGTGGACTAGCGGGAGGGTAGTGGAGACCCAGTACTTC. The encoded protein is CASSFASWTSGRVVETQYF. The full variable domain, completed using reference TRBV7-2 and TRBJ2-5, is GAGVSQSPSNKVTEKGKDVELRCDPISGHTALYWYRQSLGQGLEFLIYFQGNSAPDKSGLPSDRFSAERTGGSVSTLTIQRTQQEDSAVYLCASSFASWTSGRVVETQYFGPGTRLLVL.

Comment on this clone: Since a far larger clone is one base different, this is likely a read error. The chain has TRBV5-1 and TRBJ2-5; D is ambiguous. CDR1 is SGHRS and CDR2 is YFSETQ in the germline V gene. This CDR3 has 12 residues. DNA of the CDR3: TGCGCCAACAGCTTGGCCGAGGAGACCCAGTACTTC. Protein product: CANSLAEETQYF. The variable domain in full, completed from reference TRBV5-1 and TRBJ2-5, reads KAGVTQTPRYLIKTRGQQVTLSCSPISGHRSVSWYQQTPGQGLQFLFEYFSETQRNKGNFPGRFSGRQFSNSRSEMNVSTLELGDSALYLCANSLAEETQYFGPGTRLLVL.

The V call is TRBV29-1, the J call TRBJ2-1; D not resolved. The CDR3 extends over 11 amino acids. Germline loops: CDR1 SQVTM, CDR2 ANQGSEA. Trimming removed 0 bases at V and 8 bases at J, with 5 bases between. In DNA form, the CDR3 reads TGCAGCGTTGAAGATCCGGATGAGCAGTTCTTC. Translating it yields CSVEDPDEQFF.

Concerning this clone: This is likely an artifact of a read error, given a far larger clone one base away. Other DNA variants within this sample encode the same CDR3. This chain connects TRBV2 to TRBJ1-1; D unresolved. The germline V gene has CDR1 SNHLY and CDR2 FYNNEI. The length of the CDR3 is 11 residues. The CDR3 spells CASRENTEAFF. The CDR3 coding sequence is TGTGCCAGCAGGGAGAACACAGAAGCTTTCTTT.

This chain connects TRBV10-2 to TRBJ2-7; D is unresolved. V lost 4 bases, J lost 4 bases, and 14 bases lay in between. There are 14 residues in the CDR3. Germline-derived CDR1 and CDR2 are WSHSY and SAAADI. As DNA, the CDR3 is TGCGCCAGCAGTGTCGGCAGGAATACGTACGAGCAGTACTTC. Translation: CASSVGRNTYEQYF.

This clone has a handful of counts. Additional DNA sequences in this sample encode the identical CDR3. This chain uses TRBV5-6 with TRBJ2-7; D is unclear. Germline loops: CDR1 SGHDT, CDR2 YYEEEE. Trimming cost V 2 bases and J 2 bases, with 5 bases left between them. The CDR3 is made up of 12 amino acids. CDR3 DNA: TGTGCCAGCAGCTTCGGAGCCTACGAGCAGTACTTC. It yields the protein CASSFGAYEQYF.

CDR3 nucleotide sequence: TGTGCCAGCAGCATAAACACCGGGGAGCTGTTTTTT. Translation gives CASSINTGELFF. The chain recombines TRBV11-3 with TRBJ2-2; D is unclear. Per germline, CDR1 SGHNT and CDR2 YENEEA. The V gene lost 5 bases and the J gene lost 2 bases, with 3 bases spanning the gap. This CDR3 spans 12 amino acids. The complete variable domain, with remaining parts taken from reference TRBV11-3 and TRBJ2-2, reads EAGVVQSPRYKIIEKKQPVAFWCNPISGHNTLYWYLQNLGQGPELLIRYENEEAVDDSQLPKDRFSAERLKGVDSTLKIQPAELGDSAVYLCASSINTGELFFGEGSRLTVL.

The genes are TRBV2 and TRBJ1-2; 7 bases line up with TRBD1. The CDR3 spans 15 residues. The V gene's germline CDR1 is SNHLY and CDR2 FYNNEI. The V segment lost 6 bases and the J segment 0 bases; nucleotides outside the gene matches: 7. The CDR3: CASRIQGRPNYGYTF. The CDR3 coding sequence is TGTGCCAGCAGAATACAGGGGAGACCTAACTATGGCTACACCTTC.

The J gene is TRBJ2-1, the V gene TRBV19; D possibly matches TRBD1 or TRBD2 (5 bases each). V was trimmed by 10 bases and J by 2 bases, leaving 27 bases between them. Germline V gene data show CDR1 as LNHDA and CDR2 as SQIVND (reference sequence). CDR3 length: 18 amino acids. The CDR3 sequence is CATGTRRQAGKTYNEQFF. DNA for the CDR3: TGTGCCACTGGGACGCGGCGCCAAGCTGGGAAGACCTACAATGAGCAGTTCTTC. The full variable domain, its missing parts supplied by reference TRBV19 and TRBJ2-1, is DGGITQSPKYLFRKEGQNVTLSCEQNLNHDAMYWYRQDPGQGLRLIYYSQIVNDFQKGDIAEGYSVSREKKESFPLTVTSAQKNPTAFYLCATGTRRQAGKTYNEQFFGPGTRLTVL.

The chain links TRBV2 to TRBJ2-3; D ambiguous. The V and J ends lost 6 bases and 2 bases respectively, with 9 bases between them. The CDR3 runs to 13 residues. Looked up from germline, CDR1 is SNHLY and CDR2 is FYNNEI. CDR3 bases: TGTGCCAGCAGGGCGAGAGACACAGATACGCAGTATTTT. Translated: CASRARDTDTQYF. Drawing the rest from reference TRBV2 and TRBJ2-3, the complete variable domain is EPEVTQTPSHQVTQMGQEVILRCVPISNHLYFYWYRQILGQKVEFLVSFYNNEISEKSEIFDDQFSVERPDGSNFTLKIRSTKLEDSAMYFCASRARDTDTQYFGPGTRLTVL.

This clone was counted many times. This chain links TRBV5-4 with TRBJ2-1, with TRBD1 matching over 10 bases. V gave up 6 bases and J gave up 7 bases; unmatched junction bases: 10. Germline CDR1 SGHNT, CDR2 YYREEE (reference sequence). The CDR3 is made up of 15 amino acids. CDR3 amino acids: CASTPGQGVWNEQFF. The CDR3, as DNA: TGTGCCAGCACCCCAGGACAGGGGGTCTGGAATGAGCAGTTCTTC.

A word on this clone: Other DNA variants within this sample encode the same CDR3. V usage is TRBV9 and J usage is TRBJ2-3; D might be TRBD1 (5 bases). Deletions cut 0 bases from V and 4 bases from J, with 6 bases between. The CDR3 length is 13 residues. CDR1 SGDLS and CDR2 YYNGEE come from the germline V gene. CDR3 DNA sequence: TGTGCCAGCAGCGTAGGGGGCGCAGATACGCAGTATTTT. This codes for CASSVGGADTQYF. The full variable domain, completed using reference TRBV9 and TRBJ2-3, is DSGVTQTPKHLITATGQRVTLRCSPRSGDLSVYWYQQSLDQGLQFLIQYYNGEERAKGNILERFSAQQFPDLHSELNLSSLELGDSALYFCASSVGGADTQYFGPGTRLTVL.